What follows is one TCR beta chain and its context. Antigen unknown. UMI-labeled TRB cDNA libraries were prepared by 5' RACE. TCRdb reanalyzed the 5' RACE reads, giving one entry per CDR3 protein sequence and no DNA. The repertoire table contains around 140,000 distinct CDR3 sequences. This CDR3 spans 15 amino acids. Germline CDR1 SGHRS, CDR2 YFSETQ. This sample stems from a study of CXCR3-negative and CXCR3-positive naive CD8 T cells. Study findings and constraints: CXCR3-negative and CXCR3-positive naive cells shared comparable TRBV-TRBJ usage, but memory cells did not. Hydrophobicity of TRB CDR3s was greater in CXCR3-positive naive cells than in CXCR3-negative naive cells.

Sequencing was carried out using naive CXCR3- CD8+ T cells from blood. The subset: CD45RO-CCR7+CD27+CD95- naive CD8+ T cells lacking CXCR3 (TNR3-). The TCR comes from a human donor in good health. Some clones in this sample may be carry-over from other donors' samples. The rearrangement links TRBV5-1 to TRBJ2-1. This chain's CDR3 is CASSLDGSSYNEQFF.